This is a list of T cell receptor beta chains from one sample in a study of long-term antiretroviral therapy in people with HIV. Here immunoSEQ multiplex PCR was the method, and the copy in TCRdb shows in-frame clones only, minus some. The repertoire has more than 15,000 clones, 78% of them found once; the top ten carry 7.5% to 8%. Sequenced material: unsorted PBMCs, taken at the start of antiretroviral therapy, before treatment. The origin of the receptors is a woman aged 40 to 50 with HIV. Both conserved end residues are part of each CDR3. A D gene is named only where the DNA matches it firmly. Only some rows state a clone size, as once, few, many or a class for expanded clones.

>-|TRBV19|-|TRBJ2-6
TGTGCCAGTAGTATCTCCCCCAGGGCACGGACTGGGGCCAACGTCCTGACTTTC
CASSISPRARTGANVLTF
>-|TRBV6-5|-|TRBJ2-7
TGTGCCAGCAGCTTCAGCTACGAGCAGTACTTC
CASSFSYEQYF
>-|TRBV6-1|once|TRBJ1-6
TGTGCCAGCAGTCAGCGGGGGTGGTCACCCCTCCACTTT
CASSQRGWSPLHF
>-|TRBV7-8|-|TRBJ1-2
TGTGCCAGCAGCCCTATGGGGGCGGCGGGCTACACCTTC
CASSPMGAAGYTF
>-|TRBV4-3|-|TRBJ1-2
TGCGCCAGCAGCCAAGAGAGTCTCGGCCACACCCATGGCTACACCTTC
CASSQESLGHTHGYTF
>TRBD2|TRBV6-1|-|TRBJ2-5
TGTGCCAGCAGTGAACAGGGCGGCGGGGGGGCCTTCGAGACCCAGTACTTC
CASSEQGGGGAFETQYF
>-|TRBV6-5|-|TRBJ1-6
TGTGCCAGCAGTTACTTAGGGGGAGAAGGGTCCCTCCACTTT
CASSYLGGEGSLHF
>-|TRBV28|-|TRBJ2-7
TGTGCCAGCAGTTTGACCTACGAGCAGTACTTC
CASSLTYEQYF
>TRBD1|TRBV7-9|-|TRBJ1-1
TGTGCCAGCAGCTTAGTGGGGGACAGCTCTAAAGCTTTCTTT
CASSLVGDSSKAFF
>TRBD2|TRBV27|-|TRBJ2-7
TGTGCCAGCAGTTTCGTTCTAGCGGGTGGCGAGCAGTACTTC
CASSFVLAGGEQYF
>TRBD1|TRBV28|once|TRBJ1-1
TGTGCCAGCCCCCCCCCGACAGGGGATAACACTGAAGCTTTCTTT
CASPPPTGDNTEAFF
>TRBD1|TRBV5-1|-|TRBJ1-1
TGCGCCAGCAGCTGGGGGACAGGGGGCGTCACTGAAGCTTTCTTT
CASSWGTGGVTEAFF
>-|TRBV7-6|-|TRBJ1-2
TGTGCCAGCAGCTTAGGCCCCTCCCTGGGATACACCTTC
CASSLGPSLGYTF
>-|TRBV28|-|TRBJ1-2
TGTGCCAGCAGTTTCACTAACTATGGCTACACCTTC
CASSFTNYGYTF
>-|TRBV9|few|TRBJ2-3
TGTGCCAGCAGCATCCATTCGGGGATCCGCACAGATACGCAGTATTTT
CASSIHSGIRTDTQYF
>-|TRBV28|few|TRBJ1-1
TGTGCCAGCAGCCCGGACAGAAGTGAAGCTTTCTTT
CASSPDRSEAFF